What follows describes a single T cell receptor (beta chain). Data came from immunoSEQ multiplex PCR; TCRdb stores just in-frame clones and leaves some out. The sample records some 1.1 million clones, roughly 77% being singletons. J was trimmed by 5 bases and V by 2 bases; bases with no gene match: 2. Germline loops: CDR1 SGHRS, CDR2 YFSETQ. The CDR3 length is 13 residues. This entry is derived from a study of shared clonotypes between healthy human individuals. The sample taken for sequencing was memory CD4+ T cells from PBMCs. The subset here: CD45RA-negative fraction. The chain couples TRBV5-1 to TRBJ2-5; 8 bases are shared with TRBD1. The sequence was obtained from a man younger than 30 in good health. Some clones in this sample may be carry-over from other donors' samples. DNA of the CDR3: TGCGCCAGCAGCTTTAGACAGGGGGAGACCCAGTACTTC. Protein sequence: CASSFRQGETQYF.